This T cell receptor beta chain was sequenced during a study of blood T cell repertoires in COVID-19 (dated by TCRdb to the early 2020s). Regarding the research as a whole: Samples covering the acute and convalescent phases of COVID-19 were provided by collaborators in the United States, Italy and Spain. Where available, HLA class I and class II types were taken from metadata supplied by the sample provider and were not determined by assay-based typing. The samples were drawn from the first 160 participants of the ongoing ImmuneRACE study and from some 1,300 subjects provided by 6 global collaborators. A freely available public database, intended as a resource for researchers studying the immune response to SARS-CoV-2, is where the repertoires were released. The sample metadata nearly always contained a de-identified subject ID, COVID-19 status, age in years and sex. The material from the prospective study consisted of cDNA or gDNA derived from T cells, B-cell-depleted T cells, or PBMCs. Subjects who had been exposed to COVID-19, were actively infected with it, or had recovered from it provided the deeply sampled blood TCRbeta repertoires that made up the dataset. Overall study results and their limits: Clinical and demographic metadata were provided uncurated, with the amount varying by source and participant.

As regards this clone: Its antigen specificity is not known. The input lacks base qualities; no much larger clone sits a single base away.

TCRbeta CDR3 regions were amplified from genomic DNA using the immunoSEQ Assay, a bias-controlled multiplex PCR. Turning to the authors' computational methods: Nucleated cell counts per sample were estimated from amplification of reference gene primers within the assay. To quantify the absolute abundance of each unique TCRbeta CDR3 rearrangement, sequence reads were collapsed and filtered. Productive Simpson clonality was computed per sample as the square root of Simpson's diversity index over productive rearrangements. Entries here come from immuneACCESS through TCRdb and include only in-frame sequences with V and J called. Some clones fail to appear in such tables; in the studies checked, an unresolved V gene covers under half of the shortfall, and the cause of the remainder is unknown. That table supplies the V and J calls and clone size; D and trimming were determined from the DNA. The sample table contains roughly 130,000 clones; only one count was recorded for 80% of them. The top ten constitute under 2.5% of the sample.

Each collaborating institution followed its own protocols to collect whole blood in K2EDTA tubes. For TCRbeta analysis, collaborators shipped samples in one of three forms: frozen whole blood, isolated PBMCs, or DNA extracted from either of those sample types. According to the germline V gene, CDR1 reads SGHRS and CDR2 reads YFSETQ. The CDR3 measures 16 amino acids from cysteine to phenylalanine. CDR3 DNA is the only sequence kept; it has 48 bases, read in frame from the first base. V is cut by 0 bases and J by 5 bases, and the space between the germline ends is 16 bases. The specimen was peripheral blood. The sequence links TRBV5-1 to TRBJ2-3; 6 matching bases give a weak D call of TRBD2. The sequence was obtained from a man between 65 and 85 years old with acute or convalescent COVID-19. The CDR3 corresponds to CASSLDGRPGGDTQYF. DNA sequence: TGCGCCAGCAGCTTGGATGGAAGGCCCGGGGGAGATACGCAGTATTTT.